The 5 T cell receptor beta chains presented below share a single source sample, sequenced in a study of cytomegalovirus exposure and HLA in healthy donors. The PCR employed 60 Vbeta primers together with 13 Jbeta primers. Profiled with immunoSEQ multiplex PCR; TCRdb holds only in-frame clones, not every one. The sample includes 250,000 to 350,000 clones, just over 85% of them seen just once. The sequenced sample consisted of PBMCs. The receptors come from a man aged 35-49 years in good health and CMV-seropositive.

This chain connects TRBV29-1 to TRBJ2-5; 10 bases align to TRBD1. The CDR3 has 14 residues. Germline CDR1 and CDR2: SQVTM and ANQGSEA. J gave up 0 bases and V 6 bases, and 4 bases lay outside the gene matches. The CDR3 nucleotides read TGCAGCGTCGGGACAGGGGATTACCAAGAGACCCAGTACTTC. It encodes CSVGTGDYQETQYF.

This clone was seen only once. The J gene is TRBJ2-7, the V gene TRBV6-5; weak D call: TRBD1 (6 bases). Germline CDR1 reads MNHEY; CDR2 reads SVGAGI. Deletions cut 7 bases from V and 2 bases from J, with 15 bases between. The CDR3 covers 14 residues. The CDR3: CASTHRQGPYEQYF. CDR3 coding DNA: TGTGCCAGCACCCACAGGCAGGGGCCCTACGAGCAGTACTTC.

The chain has TRBV27 and TRBJ2-7, with 12 bases lining up with TRBD1. J was trimmed by 7 bases and V by 7 bases; bases with no gene match: 8. The CDR3 spans 14 residues. Germline loops: CDR1 MNHEY, CDR2 SMNVEV (reference sequence). This chain's CDR3 is CASTSGTGGREQYF. DNA of the CDR3: TGTGCCAGCACTTCCGGGACAGGGGGCCGGGAGCAGTACTTC.

This clone was picked up one time. The chain combines TRBV11-2 with TRBJ1-1; tentative D call: TRBD1 (6 bases). V was trimmed by 1 base and J by 3 bases, leaving 12 bases between them. Germline V lookup: CDR1 SGHAT, CDR2 FQNNGV. CDR3 length equals 15 residues. The CDR3 region is CASSLGGGGDTEAFF. DNA of the CDR3: TGTGCCAGCAGCTTAGGGGGGGGCGGGGACACTGAAGCTTTCTTT. The variable domain in full, with the rest retrieved from reference TRBV11-2 and TRBJ1-1, is EAGVAQSPRYKIIEKRQSVAFWCNPISGHATLYWYQQILGQGPKLLIQFQNNGVVDDSQLPKDRFSAERLKGVDSTLKIQPAKLEDSAVYLCASSLGGGGDTEAFFGQGTRLTVV.

This clone was found a few times. V gene TRBV5-6 combines with J gene TRBJ1-1, with a weak D call TRBD1 (5 bases). The ends were cut back, 1 base at V and 5 bases at J, with 18 bases in the middle. CDR1 is SGHDT and CDR2 is YYEEEE in the germline V gene. This CDR3 region has 16 residues. CDR3 amino acids: CASSLSLGRVWTEAFF. As DNA, the CDR3 is TGTGCCAGCAGCTTGTCATTAGGCAGGGTTTGGACTGAAGCTTTCTTT.